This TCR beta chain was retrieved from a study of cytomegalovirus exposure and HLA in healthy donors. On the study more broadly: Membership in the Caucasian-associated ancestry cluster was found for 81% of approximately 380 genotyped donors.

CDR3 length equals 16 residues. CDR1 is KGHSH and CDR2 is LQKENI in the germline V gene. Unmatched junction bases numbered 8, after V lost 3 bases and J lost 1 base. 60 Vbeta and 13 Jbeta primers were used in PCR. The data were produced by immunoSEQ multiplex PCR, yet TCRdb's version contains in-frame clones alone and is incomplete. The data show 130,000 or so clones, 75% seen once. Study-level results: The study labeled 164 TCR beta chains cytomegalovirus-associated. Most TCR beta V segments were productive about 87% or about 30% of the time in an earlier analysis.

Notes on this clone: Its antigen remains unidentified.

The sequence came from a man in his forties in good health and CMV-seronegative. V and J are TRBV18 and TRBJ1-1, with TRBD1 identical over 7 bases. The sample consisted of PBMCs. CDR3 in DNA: TGTGCCAGCTCACCCATAACGACAGGGACGAACACTGAAGCTTTCTTT. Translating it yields CASSPITTGTNTEAFF. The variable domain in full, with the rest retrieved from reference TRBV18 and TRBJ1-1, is NAGVMQNPRHLVRRRGQEARLRCSPMKGHSHVYWYRQLPEEGLKFMVYLQKENIIDESGMPKERFSAEFPKEGPSILRIQQVVRGDSAAYFCASSPITTGTNTEAFFGQGTRLTVV.